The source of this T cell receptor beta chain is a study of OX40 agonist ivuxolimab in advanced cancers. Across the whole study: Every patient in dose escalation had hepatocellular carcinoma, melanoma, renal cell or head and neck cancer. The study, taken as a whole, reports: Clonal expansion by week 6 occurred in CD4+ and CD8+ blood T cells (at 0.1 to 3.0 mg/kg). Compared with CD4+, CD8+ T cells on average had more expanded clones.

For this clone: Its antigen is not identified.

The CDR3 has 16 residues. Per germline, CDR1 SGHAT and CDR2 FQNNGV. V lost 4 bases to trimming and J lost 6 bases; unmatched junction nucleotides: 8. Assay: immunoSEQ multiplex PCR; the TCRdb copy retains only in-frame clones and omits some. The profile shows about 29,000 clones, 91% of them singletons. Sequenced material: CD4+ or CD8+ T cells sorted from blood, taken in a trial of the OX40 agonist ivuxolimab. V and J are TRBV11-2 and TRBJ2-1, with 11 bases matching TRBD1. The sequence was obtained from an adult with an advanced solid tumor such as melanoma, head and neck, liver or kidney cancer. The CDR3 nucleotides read TGTGCCAGCAGCTCAGGACAGGGGGCGAGATTCAATGAGCAGTTCTTC. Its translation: CASSSGQGARFNEQFF.